Presented here are 18 T cell receptor beta chains from one specimen sequenced in a study of T cell responses to AZD1222 COVID-19 vaccine. Clones were sequenced by immunoSEQ multiplex PCR, and TCRdb holds only the in-frame ones, with some missing. The data hold some 86,000 clones, with 75% to 85% observed a single time. The sequenced sample was peripheral blood, obtained on day 0 of AZD1222 vaccination. Every receptor here comes from an adult in good health.

The chain links TRBV19 to TRBJ1-5; D not resolved. The CDR3 loop spans 14 amino acids. Trimming pared 3 bases from V and 0 bases from J, leaving 6 bases between. CDR1 is LNHDA, CDR2 SQIVND, per germline (reference sequence). The CDR3 region has the DNA TGTGCCAGTAGTATCACCGGTAGCAATCAGCCCCAGCATTTT. As protein: CASSITGSNQPQHF.

The chain uses TRBV21-1 and TRBJ2-1; TRBD1, as called in the table, went unchecked against the DNA. TRBV21-1 is a pseudogene segment. The CDR3 runs to 17 residues. CDR3 region: CASSKATSYGSYNEQFF. The CDR3 nucleotides are TGTGCCAGCAGCAAGGCGACAAGCTATGGCTCCTACAATGAGCAGTTCTTC.

Concerning this clone itself: Other DNA sequences from this sample encode an identical CDR3 as well. The chain is built from TRBV20-1 and TRBJ2-5, with unresolved D. The V end lost 3 bases, the J end lost 5 bases, and 7 bases lay between the germline ends. The CDR3 loop spans 11 amino acids. The germline gives CDR1 DFQATT, CDR2 SNEGSKA (reference sequence). CDR3 sequence reads: CSARVPETQYF. In DNA, the CDR3 is TGCAGTGCTAGGGTCCCTGAGACCCAGTACTTC.

This chain links TRBV6-1 with TRBJ1-4; the D gene is possibly TRBD1 (6 bases). The CDR3 totals 17 residues. From germline, CDR1 is MNHNS and CDR2 SASEGT. V was shortened by 2 bases and J by 5 bases, with 18 bases between the two germline ends. The CDR3, as DNA: TGTGCCAGCAGTGAATCCCAGGGGAGGAGGATAAATGAAAAACTGTTTTTT. The encoded protein is CASSESQGRRINEKLFF.

V usage is TRBV6-5 and J usage is TRBJ1-6; D call uncertain. The CDR3 spans 15 residues. V was shortened by 5 bases and J by 0 bases, with 8 bases between the two germline ends. In germline, CDR1 is MNHEY, CDR2 SVGAGI. The CDR3: CASSQHSSYNSPLHF. The CDR3 DNA reads as TGTGCCAGCAGTCAGCACAGCTCCTATAATTCACCCCTCCACTTT.

This rearrangement joins TRBV3-1 (or the pseudogene TRBV3-2) to TRBJ1-1, with no clear D. CDR3 length: 15 amino acids. Germline CDR1 and CDR2: LGHDT and YNNKEL (reference sequence). V dropped 0 bases and J dropped 6 bases, with 14 bases sitting between them. The CDR3 region is CASSQDRPGKSEAFF. The CDR3 DNA follows: TGTGCCAGCAGCCAAGATCGTCCCGGGAAGTCTGAAGCTTTCTTT.

J is TRBJ2-6 and V is TRBV5-5; D uncertain. Trimming stripped 6 bases from V and 3 bases from J, with 13 bases between. Germline CDR1 and CDR2: SGHKS and YYEKEE (reference sequence). The CDR3 spans 15 residues. CDR3 bases: TGTGCCAGCAACACCGGGTACTTTGGGGCCAACGTCCTGACTTTC. As protein: CASNTGYFGANVLTF.

The rearrangement uses TRBV29-1 and TRBJ2-3; tentatively, D is TRBD1 or TRBD2 (5 bases each). Germline CDR1 and CDR2: SQVTM and ANQGSEA. Trimming left V 6 bases short and J 8 bases short, with 27 bases between. The CDR3 is 16 residues long. The CDR3 DNA reads as TGCAGCGTCCAAAGCTCCGGGACCCCGGGTGGGGTTACGCAGTATTTT. It encodes CSVQSSGTPGGVTQYF.

The chain combines TRBV7-9 with TRBJ2-7; 9 bases agree with TRBD1. Germline V lookup: CDR1 SEHNR, CDR2 FQNEAQ (reference sequence). J gave up 3 bases and V 5 bases, and 8 bases lay outside the gene matches. The CDR3 sequence is 15 residues long. The CDR3 reads CASSPLGTGNYEQYF. The DNA of the CDR3 is TGTGCCAGCAGCCCCCTTGGGACAGGGAACTACGAGCAGTACTTC.

The V and J genes are TRBV19 and TRBJ2-6, with D unresolved. Germline loops: CDR1 LNHDA, CDR2 SQIVND (reference sequence). Deletions cut 3 bases from V and 1 base from J, with 7 bases between. CDR3 length: 15 amino acids. CDR3 nucleotides: TGTGCCAGTAGTATGCAGGATTCTGGGGCCAACGTCCTGACTTTC. The encoded protein is CASSMQDSGANVLTF. The full variable domain, completed using reference TRBV19 and TRBJ2-6, is DGGITQSPKYLFRKEGQNVTLSCEQNLNHDAMYWYRQDPGQGLRLIYYSQIVNDFQKGDIAEGYSVSREKKESFPLTVTSAQKNPTAFYLCASSMQDSGANVLTFGAGSRLTVL.

This chain uses TRBV7-2 with TRBJ1-6; a weak D match, TRBD1 (5 bases). V was pared by 1 base and J by 10 bases, with 14 bases between. This CDR3 spans 15 amino acids. Germline assignment: CDR1 SGHTA and CDR2 FQGNSA. Here the CDR3 reads CASSLGGSGGSPLHF. CDR3 nucleotides: TGTGCCAGCAGCTTAGGGGGGTCAGGCGGCTCACCCCTCCACTTT.

This clone was seen more than once but under ten times. This chain connects TRBV11-2 to TRBJ1-6; D is unclear. From germline, CDR1 is SGHAT and CDR2 FQNNGV. This CDR3 is 12 amino acids long. Trimming pared 2 bases from V and 10 bases from J, leaving 6 bases between. The CDR3 sequence: CASSLLRSPLHF. DNA for the CDR3: TGTGCCAGCAGCTTATTACGCTCACCCCTCCACTTT.

This chain uses TRBV6-6 with TRBJ2-1; 12 bases match TRBD1. CDR1 is MNHNY and CDR2 is SVGAGI in the germline V gene (reference sequence). The V segment lost 7 bases and the J segment 7 bases; nucleotides outside the gene matches: 8. This CDR3 is built from 15 residues. The CDR3 nucleotides read TGTGCCAGCAACACCGGGACAGGGGGCCGAAATGAGCAGTTCTTC. Protein product: CASNTGTGGRNEQFF.

The rearrangement links TRBV9 to TRBJ2-3; D might be TRBD1 or TRBD2, each matching 5 bases. The CDR3 is 15 residues long. The germline V gene has CDR1 SGDLS and CDR2 YYNGEE. V was pared by 0 bases and J by 2 bases, with 10 bases between. CDR3 loop: CASSVGGLVTDTQYF. Written as DNA, the CDR3 is TGTGCCAGCAGCGTAGGGGGGTTAGTCACAGATACGCAGTATTTT.

This chain links TRBV19 with TRBJ1-1; no definite D call. There are 14 residues in the CDR3. Germline V gives CDR1 LNHDA, CDR2 SQIVND (reference sequence). The V end lost 6 bases, the J end lost 9 bases, and 20 bases lay between the germline ends. CDR3 region: CASSLGSRFQKAFF. Here the CDR3 DNA reads TGTGCCAGTAGCCTAGGGTCTAGGTTTCAAAAAGCTTTCTTT.

This chain uses TRBV6-5 with TRBJ1-1; possibly TRBD1 for D (5 bases). V shed 2 bases and J shed 4 bases, with 11 bases lying between them. From germline, CDR1 is MNHEY and CDR2 SVGAGI. This CDR3 has 14 residues. The CDR3 bases are TGTGCCAGCAGTTACACCGGGGCCGGCACTGAAGCTTTCTTT. Protein product: CASSYTGAGTEAFF.

The chain joins TRBV2 to TRBJ2-7; the D call may be TRBD1 or TRBD2 (5 bases each). This CDR3 spans 12 amino acids. V was shortened by 6 bases and J by 6 bases, with 12 bases between the two germline ends. Germline V gene lookup returns CDR1 SNHLY and CDR2 FYNNEI. The CDR3 nucleotides are TGTGCCAGCAGGGGACCGTCATTCGAGCAGTACTTC. Encoded protein: CASRGPSFEQYF.

This clone was observed a single time. This chain connects TRBV14 to TRBJ1-4; the match to TRBD1 covers 7 bases. The ends lost 0 bases at V and 7 bases at J; junction bases unmatched: 8. CDR1 and CDR2 (germline): SGHDN, FVKESK. CDR3 length: 16 amino acids. In DNA form, the CDR3 reads TGTGCCAGCAGCCAAGACCAGGGGGTATTCGGTGAAAAACTGTTTTTT. It encodes CASSQDQGVFGEKLFF.